This T cell receptor beta chain stems from a study of PD-L1 blockade in urothelial cancer. Looking at the study overall: Bladder-origin urothelial cancer in males covered most of the roughly 29 patients. After treatment start, blood was analyzed at 3 weeks (second dose) and at 6 weeks. A median of approximately 150,000 T cells was found in the blood samples.

This clone was detected only a few times. Stated time point: pretreatment peripheral blood. Pretreatment sampling and on-treatment sampling together yielded between 1 and 8 samples for each patient. The data were produced by immunoSEQ multiplex PCR, yet TCRdb's version contains in-frame clones alone and is incomplete. The sample lists some 43,000 clones; 75% to 85% were seen once. The CDR3 loop spans 13 amino acids. The germline CDR1 and CDR2 sequences are WSHSY and SAAADI. The V segment lost 7 bases and the J segment 2 bases; nucleotides outside the gene matches: 4. Specimen: PBMCs, collected around atezolizumab (anti-PD-L1) treatment. This receptor was obtained from a man aged 60 to 75 with urothelial cancer. The V call is TRBV10-2, the J call TRBJ2-7; the match to TRBD2 covers 8 bases. The CDR3 sequence: CASMMTSAYEQYF. The CDR3 DNA reads as TGCGCCAGCATGATGACTAGCGCCTACGAGCAGTACTTC.